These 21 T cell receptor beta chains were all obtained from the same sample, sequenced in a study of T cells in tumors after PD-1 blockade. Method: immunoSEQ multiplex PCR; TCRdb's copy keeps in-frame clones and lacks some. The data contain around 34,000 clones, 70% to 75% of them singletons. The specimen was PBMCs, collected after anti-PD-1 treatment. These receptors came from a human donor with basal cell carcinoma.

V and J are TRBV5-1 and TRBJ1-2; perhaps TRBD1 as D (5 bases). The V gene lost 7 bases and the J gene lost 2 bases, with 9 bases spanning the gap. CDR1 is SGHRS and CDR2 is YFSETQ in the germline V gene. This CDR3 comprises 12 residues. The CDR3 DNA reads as TGCGCCAGCGGGGACGGGAACTATGGCTACACCTTC. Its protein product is CASGDGNYGYTF.

The CDR3 sequence: CATRDRGRETQYF. In nucleotides, the CDR3 is TGTGCCACCAGAGACAGGGGGCGGGAGACCCAGTACTTC. J is TRBJ2-5 and V is TRBV24-1, with TRBD1 matching over 10 bases. The CDR3 contains 13 residues. V lost 7 bases and J lost 5; bases outside the gene matches: 3. Germline V gene data show CDR1 as KGHDR and CDR2 as SFDVKD.

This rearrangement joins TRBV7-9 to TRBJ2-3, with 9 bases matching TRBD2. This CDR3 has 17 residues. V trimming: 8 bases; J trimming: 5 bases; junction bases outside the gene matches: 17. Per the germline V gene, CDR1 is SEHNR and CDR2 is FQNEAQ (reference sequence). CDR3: CASHVAGVTSGGDTQYF. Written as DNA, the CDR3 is TGTGCCAGCCATGTAGCGGGAGTTACTTCGGGGGGAGATACGCAGTATTTT.

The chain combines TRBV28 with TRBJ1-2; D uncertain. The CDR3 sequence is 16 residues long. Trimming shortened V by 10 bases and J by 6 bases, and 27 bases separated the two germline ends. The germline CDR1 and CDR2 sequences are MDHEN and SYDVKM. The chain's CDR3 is CATTAGQKGGRNGYTF. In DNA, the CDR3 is TGTGCCACCACCGCCGGGCAGAAGGGAGGGAGAAATGGCTACACCTTC.

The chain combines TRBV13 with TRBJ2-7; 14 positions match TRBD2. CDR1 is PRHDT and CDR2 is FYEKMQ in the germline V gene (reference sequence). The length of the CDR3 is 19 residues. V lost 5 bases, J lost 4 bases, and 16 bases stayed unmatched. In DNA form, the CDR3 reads TGTGCCAGCAGCGCCCTGGGACTAGCGGGAGTTCGGGGAGGGTACGAGCAGTACTTC. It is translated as CASSALGLAGVRGGYEQYF.

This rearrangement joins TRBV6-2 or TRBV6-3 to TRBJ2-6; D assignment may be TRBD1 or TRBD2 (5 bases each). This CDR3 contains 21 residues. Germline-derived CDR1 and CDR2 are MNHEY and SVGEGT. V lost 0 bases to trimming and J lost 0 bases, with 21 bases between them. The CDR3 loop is CASSYSTFRDGVSSGANVLTF. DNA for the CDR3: TGTGCCAGCAGTTACTCGACCTTCCGGGACGGGGTTAGCTCTGGGGCCAACGTCCTGACTTTC.

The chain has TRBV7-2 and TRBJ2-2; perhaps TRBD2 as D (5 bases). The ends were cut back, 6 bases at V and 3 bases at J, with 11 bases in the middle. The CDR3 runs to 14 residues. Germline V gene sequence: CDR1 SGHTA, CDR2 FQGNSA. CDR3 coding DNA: TGTGCCAGCAGGGGCGGTAGCGACACCGGGGAGCTGTTTTTT. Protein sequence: CASRGGSDTGELFF.

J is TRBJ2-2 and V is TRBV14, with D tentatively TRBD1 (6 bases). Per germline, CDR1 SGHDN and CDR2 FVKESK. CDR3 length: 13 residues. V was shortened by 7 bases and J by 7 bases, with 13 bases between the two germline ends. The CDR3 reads CASNVQGYGELFF. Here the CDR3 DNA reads TGTGCCAGCAACGTTCAGGGGTACGGGGAGCTGTTTTTT.

The DNA of the CDR3 is TGTGCCAGCAGTCTGCTCCTACTTCGGACAGGCTATAGCAATCAGCCCCAGCATTTT. Its protein product is CASSLLLLRTGYSNQPQHF. The rearrangement joins TRBV28 to TRBJ1-5; 7 bases are a match to TRBD1. CDR3 length: 19 residues. Germline V lookup: CDR1 MDHEN, CDR2 SYDVKM. V trimming: 5 bases; J trimming: 0 bases; junction bases outside the gene matches: 16.

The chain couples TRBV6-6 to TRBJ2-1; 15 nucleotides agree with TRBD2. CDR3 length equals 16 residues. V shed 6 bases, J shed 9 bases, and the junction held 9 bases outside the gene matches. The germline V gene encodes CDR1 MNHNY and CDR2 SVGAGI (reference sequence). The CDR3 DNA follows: TGTGCCAGCAGCCTTCCGGGACTAGCGGGGGGATTTGAGCAGTTCTTC. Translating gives CASSLPGLAGGFEQFF.

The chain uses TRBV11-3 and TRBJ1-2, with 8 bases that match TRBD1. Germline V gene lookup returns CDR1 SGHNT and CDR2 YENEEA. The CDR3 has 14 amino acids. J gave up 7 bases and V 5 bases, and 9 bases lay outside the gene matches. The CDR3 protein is CASSHGQGISGYTF. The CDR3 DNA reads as TGTGCCAGCAGCCACGGACAGGGAATCTCTGGCTACACCTTC.

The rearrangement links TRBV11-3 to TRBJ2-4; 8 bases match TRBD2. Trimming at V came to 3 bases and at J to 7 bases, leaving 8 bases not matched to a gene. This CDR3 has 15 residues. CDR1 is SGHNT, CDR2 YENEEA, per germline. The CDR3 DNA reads TGTGCCAGCAGCTTTCGGCGGGGGGAGGTGAACATTCAGTACTTC. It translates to CASSFRRGEVNIQYF.

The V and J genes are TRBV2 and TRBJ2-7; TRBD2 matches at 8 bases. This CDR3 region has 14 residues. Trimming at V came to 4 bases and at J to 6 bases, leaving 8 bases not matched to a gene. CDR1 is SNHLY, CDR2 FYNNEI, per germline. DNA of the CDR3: TGTGCCAGCAGTGCGGTGGGCGGGGGGAGCGAGCAGTACTTC. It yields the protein CASSAVGGGSEQYF.

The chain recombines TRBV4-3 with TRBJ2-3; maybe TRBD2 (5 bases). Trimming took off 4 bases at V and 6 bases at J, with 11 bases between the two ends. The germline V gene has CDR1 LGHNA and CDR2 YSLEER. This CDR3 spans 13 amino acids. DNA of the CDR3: TGCGCCAGCAGCCTAGGGAGAGGGGATACGCAGTATTTT. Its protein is CASSLGRGDTQYF.

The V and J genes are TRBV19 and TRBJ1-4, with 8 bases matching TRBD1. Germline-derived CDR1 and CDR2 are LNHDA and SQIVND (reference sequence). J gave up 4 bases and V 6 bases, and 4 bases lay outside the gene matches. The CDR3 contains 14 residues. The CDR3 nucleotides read TGTGCCAGTAGGGGGGGACAGGATAATGAAAAACTGTTTTTT. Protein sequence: CASRGGQDNEKLFF.

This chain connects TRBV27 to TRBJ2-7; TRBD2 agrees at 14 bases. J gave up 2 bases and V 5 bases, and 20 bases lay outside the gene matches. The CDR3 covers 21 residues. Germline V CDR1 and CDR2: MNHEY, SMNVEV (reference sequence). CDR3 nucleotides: TGTGCCAGCAGTATTGCGCAGGGGAAGGGGACTAGCGGGAGTTGGGCCTACGAGCAGTACTTC. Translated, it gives CASSIAQGKGTSGSWAYEQYF.

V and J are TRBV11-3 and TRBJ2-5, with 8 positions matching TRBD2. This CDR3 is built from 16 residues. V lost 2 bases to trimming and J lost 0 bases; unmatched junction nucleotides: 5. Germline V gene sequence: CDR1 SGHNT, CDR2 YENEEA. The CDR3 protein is CASSLRSSGYQETQYF. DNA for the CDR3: TGTGCCAGCAGCTTACGGTCTAGCGGGTACCAAGAGACCCAGTACTTC.

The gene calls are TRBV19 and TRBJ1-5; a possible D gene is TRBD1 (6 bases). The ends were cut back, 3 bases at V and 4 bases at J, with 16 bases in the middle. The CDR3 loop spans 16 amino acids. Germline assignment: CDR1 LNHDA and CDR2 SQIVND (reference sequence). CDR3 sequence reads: CASSMNLGQINQPQHF. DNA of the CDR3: TGTGCCAGTAGTATGAATCTCGGACAGATTAATCAGCCCCAGCATTTT.

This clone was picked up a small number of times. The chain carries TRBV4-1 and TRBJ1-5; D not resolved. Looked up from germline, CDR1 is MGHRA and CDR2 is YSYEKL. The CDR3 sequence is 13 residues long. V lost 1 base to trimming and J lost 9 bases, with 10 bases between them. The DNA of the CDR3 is TGCGCCAGCAGCCAAGTTGACTTAGGGCCCCAGCATTTT. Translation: CASSQVDLGPQHF.

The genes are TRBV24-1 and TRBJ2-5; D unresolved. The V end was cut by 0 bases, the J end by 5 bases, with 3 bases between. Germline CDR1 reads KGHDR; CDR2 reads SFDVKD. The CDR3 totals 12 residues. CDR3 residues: CATSDLLETQYF. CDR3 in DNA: TGTGCCACCAGTGATTTGCTGGAGACCCAGTACTTC.

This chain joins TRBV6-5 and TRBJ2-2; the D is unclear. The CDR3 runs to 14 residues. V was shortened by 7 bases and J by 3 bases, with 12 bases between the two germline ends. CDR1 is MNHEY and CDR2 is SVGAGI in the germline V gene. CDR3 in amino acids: CASTLKFDTGELFF. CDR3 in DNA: TGTGCCAGCACCCTTAAGTTCGACACCGGGGAGCTGTTTTTT.